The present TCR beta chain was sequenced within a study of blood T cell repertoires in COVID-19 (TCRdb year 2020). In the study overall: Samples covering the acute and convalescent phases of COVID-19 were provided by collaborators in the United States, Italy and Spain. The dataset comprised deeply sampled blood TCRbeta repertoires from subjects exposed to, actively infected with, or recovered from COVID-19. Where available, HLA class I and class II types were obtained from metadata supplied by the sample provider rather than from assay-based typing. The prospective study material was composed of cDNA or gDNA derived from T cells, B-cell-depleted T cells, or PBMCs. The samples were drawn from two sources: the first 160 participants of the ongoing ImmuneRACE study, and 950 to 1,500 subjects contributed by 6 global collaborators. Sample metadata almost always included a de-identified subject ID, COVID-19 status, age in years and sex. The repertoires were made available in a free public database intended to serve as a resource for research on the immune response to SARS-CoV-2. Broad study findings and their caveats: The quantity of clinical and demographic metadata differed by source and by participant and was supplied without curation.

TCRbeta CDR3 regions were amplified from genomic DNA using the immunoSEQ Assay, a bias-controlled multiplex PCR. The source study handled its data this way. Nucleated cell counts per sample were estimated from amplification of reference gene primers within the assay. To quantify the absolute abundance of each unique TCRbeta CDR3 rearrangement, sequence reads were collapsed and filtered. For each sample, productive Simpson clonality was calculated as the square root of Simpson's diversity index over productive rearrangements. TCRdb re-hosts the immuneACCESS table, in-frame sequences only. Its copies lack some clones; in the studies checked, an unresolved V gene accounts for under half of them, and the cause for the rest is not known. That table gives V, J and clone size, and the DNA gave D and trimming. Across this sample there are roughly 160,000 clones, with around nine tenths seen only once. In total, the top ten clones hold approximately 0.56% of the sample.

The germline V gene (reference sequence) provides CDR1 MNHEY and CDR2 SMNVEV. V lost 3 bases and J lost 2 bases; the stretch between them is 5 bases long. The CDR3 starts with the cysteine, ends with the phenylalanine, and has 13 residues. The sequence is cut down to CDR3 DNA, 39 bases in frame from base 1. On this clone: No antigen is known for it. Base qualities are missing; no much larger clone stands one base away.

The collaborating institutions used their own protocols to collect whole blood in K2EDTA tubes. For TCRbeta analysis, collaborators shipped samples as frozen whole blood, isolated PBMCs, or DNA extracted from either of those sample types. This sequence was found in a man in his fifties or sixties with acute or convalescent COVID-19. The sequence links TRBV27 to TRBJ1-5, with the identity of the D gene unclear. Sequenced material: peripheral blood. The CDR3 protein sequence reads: CASSFSGNQPQHF. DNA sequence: TGTGCCAGCAGTTTTTCGGGCAATCAGCCCCAGCATTTT.